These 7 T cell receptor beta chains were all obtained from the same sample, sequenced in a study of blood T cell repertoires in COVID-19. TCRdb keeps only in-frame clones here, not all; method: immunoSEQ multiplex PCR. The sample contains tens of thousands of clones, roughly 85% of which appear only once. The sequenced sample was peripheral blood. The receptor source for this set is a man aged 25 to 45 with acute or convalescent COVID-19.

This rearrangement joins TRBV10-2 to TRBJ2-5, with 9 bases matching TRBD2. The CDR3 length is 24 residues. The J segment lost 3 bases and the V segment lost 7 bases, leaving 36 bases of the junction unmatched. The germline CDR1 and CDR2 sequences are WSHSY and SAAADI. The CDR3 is CASTNDARTSARSMGLKLKETQYF. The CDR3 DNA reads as TGCGCCAGCACGAACGACGCCAGGACTAGCGCGCGGTCGATGGGACTAAAGCTCAAAGAGACCCAGTACTTC.

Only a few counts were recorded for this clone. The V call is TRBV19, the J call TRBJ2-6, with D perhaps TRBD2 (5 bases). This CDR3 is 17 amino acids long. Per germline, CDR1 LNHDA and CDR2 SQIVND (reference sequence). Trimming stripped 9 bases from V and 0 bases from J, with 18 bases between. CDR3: CASDSRRPSSGANVLTF. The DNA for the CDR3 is TGTGCCAGCGATTCTCGGAGGCCCAGCTCTGGGGCCAACGTCCTGACTTTC.

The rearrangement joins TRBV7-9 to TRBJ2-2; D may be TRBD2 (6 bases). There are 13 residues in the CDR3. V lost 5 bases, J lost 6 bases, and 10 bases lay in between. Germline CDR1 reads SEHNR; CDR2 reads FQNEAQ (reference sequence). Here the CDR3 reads CASSQPGAGELFF. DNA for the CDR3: TGTGCCAGCAGCCAACCGGGGGCCGGGGAGCTGTTTTTT.

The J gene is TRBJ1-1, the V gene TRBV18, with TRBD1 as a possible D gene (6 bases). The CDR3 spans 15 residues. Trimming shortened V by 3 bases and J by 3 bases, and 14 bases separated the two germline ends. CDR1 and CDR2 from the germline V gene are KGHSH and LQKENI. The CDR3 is CASSPSGAGYTEAFF. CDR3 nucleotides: TGTGCCAGCTCACCTTCAGGGGCCGGATACACTGAAGCTTTCTTT.

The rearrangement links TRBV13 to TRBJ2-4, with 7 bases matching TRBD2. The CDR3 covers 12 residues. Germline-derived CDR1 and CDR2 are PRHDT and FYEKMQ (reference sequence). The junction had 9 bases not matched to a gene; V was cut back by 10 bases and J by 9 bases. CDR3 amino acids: CATPGSGGIQYF. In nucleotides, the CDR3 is TGTGCCACCCCAGGGTCGGGAGGCATTCAGTACTTC.

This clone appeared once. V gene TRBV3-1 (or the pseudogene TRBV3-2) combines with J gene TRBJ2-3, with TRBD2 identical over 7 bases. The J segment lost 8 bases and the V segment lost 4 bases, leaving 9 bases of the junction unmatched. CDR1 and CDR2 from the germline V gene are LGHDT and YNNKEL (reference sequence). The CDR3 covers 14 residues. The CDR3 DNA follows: TGTGCCAGCAGCCCCTCGGGGGGTGGTGGTACGCAGTATTTT. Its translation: CASSPSGGGGTQYF.

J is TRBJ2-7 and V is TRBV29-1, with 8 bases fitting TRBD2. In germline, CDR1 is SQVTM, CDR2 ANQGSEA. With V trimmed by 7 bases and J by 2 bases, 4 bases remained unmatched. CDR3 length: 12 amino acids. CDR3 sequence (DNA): TGCAGCGGTGCTAGCGGGCCCTACGAGCAGTACTTC. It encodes CSGASGPYEQYF.